The T cell receptor beta chain under discussion was sequenced for a study of early T cells in non-severe SARS-CoV-2 infection. CDR1 is SEHNR and CDR2 is FQNEAQ in the germline V gene (reference sequence). The CDR3 length is 15 residues. V lost 2 bases, J lost 8 bases, and 7 bases stayed unmatched. TCRdb re-called the 5' RACE reads through MiXCR, storing one row per CDR3 protein. The sample comprises fewer than 100,000 distinct CDR3 sequences, roughly 12% of which are singletons, and roughly 4.7% rests with the top ten. This clonotype was seen ten or more times. Sequenced: whole blood. This receptor was taken from an adult who was a healthcare worker with PCR-confirmed SARS-CoV-2 infection or an uninfected control (not recorded which). V usage is TRBV7-9 and J usage is TRBJ2-1; 9 positions match TRBD2. In DNA, the CDR3 is TGTGCCAGCAGCTTAATTCCTAGCGGGAACTATGAGCAGTTCTTC. It specifies CASSLIPSGNYEQFF.